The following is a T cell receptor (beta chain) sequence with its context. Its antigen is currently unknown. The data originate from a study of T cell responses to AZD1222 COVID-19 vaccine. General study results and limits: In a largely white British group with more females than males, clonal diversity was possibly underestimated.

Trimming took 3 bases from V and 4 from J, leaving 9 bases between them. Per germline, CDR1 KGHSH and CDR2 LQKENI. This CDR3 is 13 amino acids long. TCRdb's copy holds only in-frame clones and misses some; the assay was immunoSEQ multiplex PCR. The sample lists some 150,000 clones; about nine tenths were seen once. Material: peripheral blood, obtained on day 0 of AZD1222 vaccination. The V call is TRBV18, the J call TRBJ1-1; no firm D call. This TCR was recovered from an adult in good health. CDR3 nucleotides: TGTGCCAGCTCACCTCCTCTGATCACTGAAGCTTTCTTT. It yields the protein CASSPPLITEAFF.